This TCR beta chain was sequenced during a study of T-cell memory formation after mild COVID-19. At the level of the study: The study found TCR clusters largely donor specific. Study findings and constraints: CD4+ clones that contracted lay mainly in CM and EM; CD8+ ones lay in EMRA. Clones contracting day 15 to 85 were balanced CD4/CD8; later expanders leaned CD4+.

TCRdb analysed the 5' RACE reads with MiXCR anew, one entry per CDR3 protein. The data contain 400,000 to 550,000 distinct CDR3 sequences, roughly 23% of them singletons. Comments on this clonotype: Antigen unknown.

Looked up from germline, CDR1 is SGHRS and CDR2 is YFSETQ. The CDR3 is 16 residues long. Trimming removed 6 bases from V and 7 bases from J; junction bases left unmatched: 11. V usage is TRBV5-1 and J usage is TRBJ2-2, with 11 bases identical to TRBD1. The sample taken for sequencing was PBMCs or a T cell subset sorted from them (not recorded which). This receptor was identified in an adult woman who had mild COVID-19 (a few samples of this study predate the infection). Cell type and time point are not known. CDR3 DNA sequence: TGCGCCAGCATCGACCGGACAGGGGGCTATGACGGGGAGCTGTTTTTT. This sequence encodes CASIDRTGGYDGELFF.